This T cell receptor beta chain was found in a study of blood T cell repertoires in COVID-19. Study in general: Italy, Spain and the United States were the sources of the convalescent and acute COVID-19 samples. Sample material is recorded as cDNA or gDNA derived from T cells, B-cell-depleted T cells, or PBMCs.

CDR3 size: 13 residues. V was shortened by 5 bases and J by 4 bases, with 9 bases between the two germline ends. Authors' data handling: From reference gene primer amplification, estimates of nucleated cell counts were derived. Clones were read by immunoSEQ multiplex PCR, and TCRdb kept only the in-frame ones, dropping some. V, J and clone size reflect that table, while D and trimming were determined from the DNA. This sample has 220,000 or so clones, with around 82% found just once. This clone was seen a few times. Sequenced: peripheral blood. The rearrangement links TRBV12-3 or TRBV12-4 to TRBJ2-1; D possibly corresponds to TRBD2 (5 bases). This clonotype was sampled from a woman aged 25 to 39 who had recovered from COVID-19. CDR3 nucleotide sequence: TGTGCCAGCAGTAGGACGGGATACAATGAGCAGTTCTTC. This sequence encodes CASSRTGYNEQFF.